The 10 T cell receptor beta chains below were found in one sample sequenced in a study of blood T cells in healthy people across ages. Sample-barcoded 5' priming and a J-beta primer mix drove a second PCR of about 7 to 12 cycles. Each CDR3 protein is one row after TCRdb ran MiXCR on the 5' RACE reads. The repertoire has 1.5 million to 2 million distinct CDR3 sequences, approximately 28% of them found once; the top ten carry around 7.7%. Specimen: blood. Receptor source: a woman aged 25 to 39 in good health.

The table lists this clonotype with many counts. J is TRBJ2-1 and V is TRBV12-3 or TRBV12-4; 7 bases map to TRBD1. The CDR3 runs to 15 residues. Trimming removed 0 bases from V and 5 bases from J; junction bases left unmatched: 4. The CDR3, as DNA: TGTGCCAGCAGTTTAGCGGGGACAGCTAACAATGAGCAGTTCTTC. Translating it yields CASSLAGTANNEQFF.

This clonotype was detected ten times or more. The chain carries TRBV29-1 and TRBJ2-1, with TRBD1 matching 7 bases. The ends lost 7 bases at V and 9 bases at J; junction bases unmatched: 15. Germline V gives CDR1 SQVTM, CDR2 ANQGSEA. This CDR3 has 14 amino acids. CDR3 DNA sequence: TGCAGCGCCATACGACAGGGTGGAGTCAGTGAGCAGTTCTTC. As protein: CSAIRQGGVSEQFF.

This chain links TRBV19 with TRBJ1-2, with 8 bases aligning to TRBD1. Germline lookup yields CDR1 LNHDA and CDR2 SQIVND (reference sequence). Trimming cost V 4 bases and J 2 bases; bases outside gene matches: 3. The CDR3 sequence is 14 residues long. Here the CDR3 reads CASSRQGNNYGYTF. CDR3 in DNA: TGTGCCAGTAGTAGACAGGGGAACAACTATGGCTACACCTTC.

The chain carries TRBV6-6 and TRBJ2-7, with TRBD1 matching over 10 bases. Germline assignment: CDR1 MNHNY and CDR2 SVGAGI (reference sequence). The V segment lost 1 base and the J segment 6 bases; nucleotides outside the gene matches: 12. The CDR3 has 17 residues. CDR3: CASSYFGQGGSTPEQYF. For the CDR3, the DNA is TGTGCCAGCAGTTACTTCGGACAGGGGGGGTCAACTCCCGAGCAGTACTTC.

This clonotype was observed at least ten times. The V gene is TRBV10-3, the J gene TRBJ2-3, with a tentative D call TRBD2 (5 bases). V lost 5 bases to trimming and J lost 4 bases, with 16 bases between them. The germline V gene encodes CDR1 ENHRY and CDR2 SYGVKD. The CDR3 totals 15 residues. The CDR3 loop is CAISYGEGVPDTQYF. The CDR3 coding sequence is TGTGCCATCAGTTACGGTGAGGGCGTTCCAGATACGCAGTATTTT.

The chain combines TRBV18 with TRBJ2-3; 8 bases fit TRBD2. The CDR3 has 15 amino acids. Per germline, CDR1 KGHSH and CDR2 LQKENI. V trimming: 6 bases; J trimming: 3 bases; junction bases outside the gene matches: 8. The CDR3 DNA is TGTGCCAGCTCCCCGGATAGCGGGACAACAGATACGCAGTATTTT. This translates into CASSPDSGTTDTQYF.

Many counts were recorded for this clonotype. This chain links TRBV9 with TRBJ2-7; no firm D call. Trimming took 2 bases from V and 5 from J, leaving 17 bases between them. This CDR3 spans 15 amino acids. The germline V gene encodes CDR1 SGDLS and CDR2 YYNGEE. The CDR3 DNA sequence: TGTGCCAGCAGCGTGGCAGGATCCTCCTCGGACGAGCAGTACTTC. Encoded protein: CASSVAGSSSDEQYF.

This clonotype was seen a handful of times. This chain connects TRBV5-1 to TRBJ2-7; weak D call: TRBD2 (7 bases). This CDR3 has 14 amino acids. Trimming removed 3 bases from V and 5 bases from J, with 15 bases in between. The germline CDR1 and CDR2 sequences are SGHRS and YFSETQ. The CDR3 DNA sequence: TGCGCCAGCAGCTCCGGGGGGCCCTCGGACGAGCAGTACTTC. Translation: CASSSGGPSDEQYF.

The CDR3 here is CASCAQGVANEKLFF. The CDR3 DNA is TGTGCCAGCTGCGCACAGGGAGTCGCTAATGAAAAACTGTTTTTT. The chain carries TRBV2 and TRBJ1-4, with D maybe TRBD1 (6 bases). The CDR3 has 15 amino acids. V was cut by 8 bases and J by 3 bases, with 16 bases left in between. Looked up from germline, CDR1 is SNHLY and CDR2 is FYNNEI.

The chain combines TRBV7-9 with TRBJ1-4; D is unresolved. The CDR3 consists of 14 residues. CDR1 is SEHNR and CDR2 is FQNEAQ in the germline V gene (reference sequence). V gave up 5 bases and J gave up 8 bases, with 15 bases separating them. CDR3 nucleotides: TGTGCCAGCAGCCTAGTTGACGGGCCGGAAAAACTGTTTTTT. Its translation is CASSLVDGPEKLFF.